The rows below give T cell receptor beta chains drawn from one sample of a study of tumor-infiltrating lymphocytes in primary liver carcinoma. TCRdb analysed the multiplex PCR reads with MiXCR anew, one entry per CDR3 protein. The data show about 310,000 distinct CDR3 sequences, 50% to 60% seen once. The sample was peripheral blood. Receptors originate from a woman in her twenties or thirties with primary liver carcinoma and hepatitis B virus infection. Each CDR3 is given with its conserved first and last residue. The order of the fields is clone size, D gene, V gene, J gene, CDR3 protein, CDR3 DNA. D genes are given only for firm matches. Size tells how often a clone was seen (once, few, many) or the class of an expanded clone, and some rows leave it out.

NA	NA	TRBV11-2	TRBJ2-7	CASSTRLGVWYEQYF	TGTGCCAGCAGCACCAGACTAGGGGTCTGGTATGAGCAGTACTTC
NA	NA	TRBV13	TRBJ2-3	CASTQGGGDMQYF	TGTGCCAGCACCCAGGGTGGGGGAGATATGCAGTATTTT
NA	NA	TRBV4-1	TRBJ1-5	CACSQASRHQPQHF	TGCGCCTGCAGCCAAGCTAGCCGGCATCAGCCCCAGCATTTT
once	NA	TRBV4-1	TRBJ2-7	CASSQHATGAYEQYF	TGCGCCAGCAGCCAACATGCCACGGGAGCCTACGAGCAGTACTTC
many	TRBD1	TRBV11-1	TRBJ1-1	CASSFTGDRLKPFF	TGTGCCAGCAGCTTTACGGGGGACAGGCTAAAACCTTTCTTT
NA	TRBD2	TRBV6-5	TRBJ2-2	CGSSAGDPTGELFF	TGTGGCAGCAGTGCGGGAGACCCCACCGGGGAGCTGTTTTTT
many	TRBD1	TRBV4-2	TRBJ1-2	CASSQAVGTGYLNYGYTF	TGTGCCAGCAGCCAAGCCGTGGGGACAGGCTATTTAAACTATGGCTACACCTTC
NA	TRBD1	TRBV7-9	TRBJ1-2	CASSSRGGDGYTF	TGTGCCAGCAGCAGTCGAGGGGGCGATGGCTACACCTTC
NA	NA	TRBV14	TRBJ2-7	CTSSQGVSRGYEQYF	TGTACCAGCAGCCAAGGAGTGTCACGGGGCTACGAGCAGTACTTC
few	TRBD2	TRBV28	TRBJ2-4	CASSLGREDIQYF	TGTGCCAGCAGTTTAGGACGGGAGGACATTCAGTACTTC
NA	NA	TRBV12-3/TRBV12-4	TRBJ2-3	CASSLGLAWPDAQYF	TGTGCCAGCAGTTTAGGGCTAGCGTGGCCAGATGCGCAGTATTTT
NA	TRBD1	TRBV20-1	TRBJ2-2	CSAQTTGVTGELFF	TGCAGTGCTCAGACGACAGGGGTCACCGGGGAGCTGTTTTTT
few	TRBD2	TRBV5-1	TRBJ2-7	CASSLETSGRAEQYF	TGCGCCAGCAGCTTGGAGACTAGCGGGAGAGCCGAGCAGTACTTC
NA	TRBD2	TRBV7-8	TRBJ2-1	CARSPWTSEYNEQFF	TGTGCCAGAAGCCCATGGACTAGCGAGTACAATGAGCAGTTCTTC
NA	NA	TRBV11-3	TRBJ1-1	CSSSLDLDTEAFF	TGTTCCAGCAGCTTAGATCTGGATACTGAAGCTTTCTTT
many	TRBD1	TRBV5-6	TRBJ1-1	CASNRGQWAEAFF	TGTGCCAGCAATAGGGGACAGTGGGCCGAAGCTTTCTTT
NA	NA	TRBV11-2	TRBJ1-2	CASSLQSGYTF	TGTGCCAGCAGCTTACAAAGTGGCTACACATTC
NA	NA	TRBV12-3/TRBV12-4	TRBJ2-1	CARSPRDPRTHNEQFF	TGTGCCAGGAGTCCCCGGGACCCAAGGACCCACAATGAGCAGTTCTTC
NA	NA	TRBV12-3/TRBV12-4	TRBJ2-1	CASSLLGTNEQFF	TGTGCCAGCAGTTTATTGGGTACTAATGAGCAGTTCTTC
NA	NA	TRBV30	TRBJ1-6	CAWSSGTLSSYNSPLHF	TGTGCCTGGAGTTCTGGAACATTGAGCTCCTATAATTCACCCCTCCACTTT
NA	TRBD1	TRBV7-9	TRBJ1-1	CASSSRTGRGPVEAFF	TGTGCCAGCAGCAGTCGGACAGGGAGGGGGCCGGTGGAAGCTTTCTTT
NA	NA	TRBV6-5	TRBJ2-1	CASSYSLGGEQFF	TGTGCCAGCAGTTACTCGCTGGGAGGAGAGCAGTTCTTC